This T cell receptor beta chain derives from a study of T cell repertoires in cytomegalovirus infection. For the study at large: Newly reported HLA-C-restricted and thoroughly characterized HLA-B-restricted CMV epitopes were employed.

TCRdb analysed the reads with MiXCR anew, one entry per CDR3 protein. This sample carries 400,000 to 600,000 distinct CDR3 sequences, about 44% of them seen once, and the ten largest clones take around 45%. This clonotype was picked up a small number of times. Its antigen remains unidentified. The source of this sequence is a human donor in good health (CMV status not recorded). Some clones in this sample may be carry-over from other donors' samples. Source: cultured PBMCs, taken from culture after CMV antigen stimulation.

The DNA for the CDR3 is TGTGCCAGCAGCCGACAACGCTCTGGGGCCAACGTCCTGACTTTC. It yields the protein CASSRQRSGANVLTF. The V and J genes are TRBV7-2 and TRBJ2-6; the D is unclear. CDR3 size: 15 residues. V was shortened by 5 bases and J by 0 bases, with 8 bases between the two germline ends. Per germline, CDR1 SGHTA and CDR2 FQGNSA. The full variable domain, its missing parts supplied by reference TRBV7-2 and TRBJ2-6, is GAGVSQSPSNKVTEKGKDVELRCDPISGHTALYWYRQSLGQGLEFLIYFQGNSAPDKSGLPSDRFSAERTGGSVSTLTIQRTQQEDSAVYLCASSRQRSGANVLTFGAGSRLTVL.